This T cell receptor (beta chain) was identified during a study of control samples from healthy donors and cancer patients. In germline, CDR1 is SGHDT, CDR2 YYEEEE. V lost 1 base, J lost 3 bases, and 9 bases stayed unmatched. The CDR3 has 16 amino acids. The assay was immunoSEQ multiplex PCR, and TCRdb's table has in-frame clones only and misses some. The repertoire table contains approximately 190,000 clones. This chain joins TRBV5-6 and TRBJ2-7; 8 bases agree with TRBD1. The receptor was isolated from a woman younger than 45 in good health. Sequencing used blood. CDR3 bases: TGTGCCAGCAGCTTGTGGTTTGGGGACAGGTTCTACGAGCAGTACTTC. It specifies CASSLWFGDRFYEQYF.